Following are 20 T cell receptor beta chains from one sample sequenced in a study of T cell responses to AZD1222 COVID-19 vaccine. Here immunoSEQ multiplex PCR was the method, and the copy in TCRdb shows in-frame clones only, minus some. The sample contains about 120,000 clones, over 75% of which appear only once. The sample here was peripheral blood, taken on day 0 of MenACWY control vaccination. Receptors were obtained from an adult in good health.

J is TRBJ2-1 and V is TRBV7-3; TRBD2 agrees at 9 bases. The CDR3 is 16 residues long. With V trimmed by 1 base and J by 4 bases, 5 bases remained unmatched. Germline lookup yields CDR1 SGHTA and CDR2 FQGTGA. The CDR3: CASSLSGTSPYNEQFF. The CDR3 bases are TGTGCCAGCAGCTTAAGTGGGACTAGCCCTTACAATGAGCAGTTCTTC.

In this sample, this clone turned up once. The chain employs TRBV12-3 or TRBV12-4 and TRBJ1-2; 8 nucleotides agree with TRBD1. The CDR3 extends over 13 amino acids. J lost 10 bases, V lost 5 bases, and 9 bases had no gene match. The CDR3 DNA is TGTGCCAGCAGTGCGACAGGGGAGGAGGTCTACACCTTC. This sequence encodes CASSATGEEVYTF.

The chain combines TRBV5-4 with TRBJ1-2; D gene ambiguous. V lost 0 bases and J 6 bases, leaving 6 bases between the germline ends. The CDR3 spans 12 residues. From germline, CDR1 is SGHNT and CDR2 YYREEE (reference sequence). The DNA of the CDR3 is TGTGCCAGCAGCTTGGAGGCCCATGGCTACACCTTC. Its protein is CASSLEAHGYTF.

This clone was seen a single time. The chain carries TRBV28 and TRBJ1-5; TRBD1 matches at 7 bases. Germline CDR1 and CDR2: MDHEN and SYDVKM. V trimming: 6 bases; J trimming: 5 bases; junction bases outside the gene matches: 7. This CDR3 comprises 14 residues. The chain's CDR3 is CASRKQGWDQPQHF. CDR3 sequence (DNA): TGTGCCAGCAGGAAACAGGGGTGGGATCAGCCCCAGCATTTT.

This chain uses TRBV16 with TRBJ1-5; D may be TRBD1 (6 bases). Germline values: CDR1 KGHSY, CDR2 FQNENV. CDR3 length: 12 residues. V was clipped by 2 bases and J by 11 bases, with 10 bases between them. The CDR3 DNA reads as TGTGCCAGCAGCCAACCCACAGGGTCCCAGCATTTT. Translation: CASSQPTGSQHF.

The chain employs TRBV6-5 and TRBJ1-2; no clear D gene. In germline, CDR1 is MNHEY, CDR2 SVGAGI. With 0 bases removed from V and 5 bases from J, the gap between germline ends came to 10 bases. This CDR3 spans 14 amino acids. The CDR3 reads CASSYSHKTYGYTF. In DNA form, the CDR3 reads TGTGCCAGCAGTTACTCGCACAAAACTTATGGCTACACCTTC.

The chain couples TRBV15 to TRBJ1-3; a possible D gene is TRBD1 (5 bases). The CDR3 consists of 14 residues. Germline V CDR1 and CDR2: LNHNV, YYDKDF (reference sequence). Trimming shortened V by 3 bases and J by 5 bases, and 11 bases separated the two germline ends. The CDR3 region is CATSRPQERNTIYF. CDR3 nucleotides: TGTGCCACCAGCAGGCCACAGGAACGAAACACCATATATTTT.

The chain links TRBV6-5 to TRBJ2-2, with TRBD1 identical over 7 bases. The CDR3 covers 15 residues. The V gene end was trimmed by 6 bases and the J gene end by 6 bases; junction bases not matched to a gene: 10. Germline V lookup: CDR1 MNHEY, CDR2 SVGAGI. The chain's CDR3 is CASSLNYRGSGELFF. CDR3 coding DNA: TGTGCCAGCAGCCTCAACTACAGGGGATCCGGGGAGCTGTTTTTT.

The chain couples TRBV28 to TRBJ1-2; no clear D gene. The V gene lost 1 base and the J gene lost 1 base, with 19 bases spanning the gap. CDR1 is MDHEN and CDR2 is SYDVKM in the germline V gene. This CDR3 region has 18 residues. The CDR3 sequence is CASSLLVGERSLNYGYTF. CDR3 bases: TGTGCCAGCAGTTTATTGGTTGGGGAGAGATCCCTTAACTATGGCTACACCTTC.

This chain uses TRBV7-2 with TRBJ2-7; D gene unclear. In germline, CDR1 is SGHTA, CDR2 FQGNSA. Trimming shortened V by 1 base and J by 3 bases, and 7 bases separated the two germline ends. CDR3 length: 13 residues. CDR3 amino acids: CASSLVHSYEQYF. The DNA for the CDR3 is TGTGCCAGCAGCTTAGTACACAGCTACGAGCAGTACTTC.

This chain joins TRBV12-3 or TRBV12-4 and TRBJ1-2; D not certain. This CDR3 is 13 amino acids long. The germline V and J ends were trimmed by 6 bases and 4 bases, with 12 bases remaining between them. CDR3 nucleotides: TGTGCCAGCAGCCTCAGGCTCACCTATGGCTACACCTTC. Its translation: CASSLRLTYGYTF.

In DNA, the CDR3 is TGTGCCAGCAGCCCACACACCGGGACAGGGGGATACGAGCAGTACTTC. Translating gives CASSPHTGTGGYEQYF. The rearrangement links TRBV9 to TRBJ2-7, with 11 bases lining up with TRBD1. CDR1 is SGDLS, CDR2 YYNGEE, per germline. The trim removed 4 bases at V and 4 bases at J, leaving 10 bases unmatched. This CDR3 contains 16 residues.

This chain joins TRBV6-2 or TRBV6-3 and TRBJ1-4, with 7 bases matching TRBD1. The CDR3 is 19 amino acids. V dropped 6 bases and J dropped 3; count of bases not matched to a gene: 19. Germline V CDR1 and CDR2: MNHEY, SVGEGT. In DNA, the CDR3 is TGTGCCAGCAGCTGGTGGGGTGCGGGGGCACAGGGGCCTAATGAAAAACTGTTTTTT. Amino acid sequence: CASSWWGAGAQGPNEKLFF.

The J gene is TRBJ1-4, the V gene TRBV19; D is unresolved. The germline gives CDR1 LNHDA, CDR2 SQIVND (reference sequence). Trimming stripped 5 bases from V and 8 bases from J, with 21 bases between. This CDR3 has 16 residues. CDR3 amino acids: CASSPAGPRRAEKLFF. CDR3 nucleotides: TGTGCCAGTAGTCCGGCGGGTCCTCGGAGGGCCGAAAAACTGTTTTTT.

The rearrangement joins TRBV12-3 or TRBV12-4 to TRBJ2-7, with D perhaps assigned TRBD1 or TRBD2 (5 bases each). CDR3 length: 13 amino acids. Trimming cost V 6 bases and J 3 bases, with 12 bases left between them. This chain's CDR3 is CASRGEKGYEQYF. In DNA, the CDR3 is TGTGCCAGCAGGGGGGAGAAGGGCTACGAGCAGTACTTC.

This chain joins TRBV6-5 and TRBJ2-7; the D call may be TRBD1 or TRBD2 (5 bases each). Trimming left V 6 bases short and J 6 bases short, with 15 bases between. The CDR3 spans 13 residues. Germline loops: CDR1 MNHEY, CDR2 SVGAGI. This chain's CDR3 is CASRGDVGSEQYF. The CDR3 nucleotides read TGTGCCAGCAGAGGGGACGTAGGTAGCGAGCAGTACTTC.

The chain is built from TRBV4-2 and TRBJ2-3; D gene ambiguous. Germline V CDR1 and CDR2: LGHNA, YNFKEQ. Deletions cut 2 bases from V and 5 bases from J, with 2 bases between. The CDR3 contains 11 residues. The DNA for the CDR3 is TGTGCCAGCAGCCAAAGAGATACGCAGTATTTT. This sequence encodes CASSQRDTQYF.

The J gene is TRBJ1-2, the V gene TRBV5-1, with a tentative D call TRBD1 (6 bases). CDR3 size: 15 residues. CDR1 is SGHRS and CDR2 is YFSETQ in the germline V gene. V was clipped by 4 bases and J by 0 bases, with 13 bases between them. CDR3 DNA sequence: TGCGCCAGCAGCGTTACCAGGGGAGCTAACTATGGCTACACCTTC. Residues: CASSVTRGANYGYTF.

The chain uses TRBV11-3 and TRBJ2-3, with 8 positions matching TRBD2. The ends lost 3 bases at V and 6 bases at J; junction bases unmatched: 5. The germline V gene encodes CDR1 SGHNT and CDR2 YENEEA. The length of the CDR3 is 14 residues. CDR3: CASSLGRGADTQYF. The CDR3, as DNA: TGTGCCAGCAGCTTGGGGCGGGGGGCCGATACGCAGTATTTT.

The J gene is TRBJ1-5, the V gene TRBV7-2; 7 bases match TRBD1. CDR3 length: 15 residues. Trimming took 3 bases from V and 3 from J; bases not matched to a gene: 5. CDR1 is SGHTA, CDR2 FQGNSA, per germline. In DNA, the CDR3 is TGTGCCAGCAGCTTGACGGGACAGAACAATCAGCCCCAGCATTTT. Translating it yields CASSLTGQNNQPQHF.